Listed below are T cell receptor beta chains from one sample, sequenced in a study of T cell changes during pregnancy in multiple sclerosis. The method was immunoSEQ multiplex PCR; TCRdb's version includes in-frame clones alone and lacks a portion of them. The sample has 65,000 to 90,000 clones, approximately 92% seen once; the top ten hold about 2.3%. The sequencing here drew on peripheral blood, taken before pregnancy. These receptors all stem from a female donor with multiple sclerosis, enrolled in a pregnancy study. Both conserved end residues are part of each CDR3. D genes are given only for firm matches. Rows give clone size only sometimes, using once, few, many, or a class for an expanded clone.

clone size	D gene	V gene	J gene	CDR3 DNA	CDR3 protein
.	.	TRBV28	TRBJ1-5	TGTGCCAGCAGTTTATACGAGGTCGGGCAGCCCCAGCATTTT	CASSLYEVGQPQHF
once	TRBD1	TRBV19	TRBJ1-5	TGTGCCAGTAGTCCGGGACAGGGACAGCCCCAGCATTTT	CASSPGQGQPQHF
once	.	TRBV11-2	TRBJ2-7	TGTGCCAGCAGTTCCGTCGAGGAATTCTACGAGCAGTACTTC	CASSSVEEFYEQYF
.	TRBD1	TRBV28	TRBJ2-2	TGTGCCAGCAGTACGGGGACAGGGGCGGGTACCGGGGAGCTGTTTTTT	CASSTGTGAGTGELFF
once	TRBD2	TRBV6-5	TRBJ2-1	TGTGCCAGCAGATCTAGCGGGAATGAGCAGTTCTTC	CASRSSGNEQFF
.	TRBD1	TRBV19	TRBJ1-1	TGTGCCAGTAGTATCGGGTGGGGACAGTACACTGAAGCTTTCTTT	CASSIGWGQYTEAFF
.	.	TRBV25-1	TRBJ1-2	TGTGCCAGCAGTGAATATAGTAGCAGAGAAAATGGCTACACCTTC	CASSEYSSRENGYTF
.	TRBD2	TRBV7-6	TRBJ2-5	TGTGCCAGCAGCTTAGTTGCGGGAGGGCTTGGGATCCAAGAGACCCAGTACTTC	CASSLVAGGLGIQETQYF
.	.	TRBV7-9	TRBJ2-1	TGTGCCAGCAGCTTAGCCTTTAATAATGAGCAGTTCTTC	CASSLAFNNEQFF
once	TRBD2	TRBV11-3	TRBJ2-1	TGTGCCAGCAGCCTTAGGAGGACTAGCGGGCACGAGCAGTTCTTC	CASSLRRTSGHEQFF
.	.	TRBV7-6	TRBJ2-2	TGTGCCAGCAGCTTAGGATTAGCCGGGGAGCTGTTTTTT	CASSLGLAGELFF
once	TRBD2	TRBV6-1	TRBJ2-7	TGTGCCAGCAGTGAAAGGACTAGCGTGTACGAGCAGTACTTC	CASSERTSVYEQYF
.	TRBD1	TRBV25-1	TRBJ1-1	TGTGCCAGCAGTGACCCCGGGACAGCAACTGAAGCTTTCTTT	CASSDPGTATEAFF
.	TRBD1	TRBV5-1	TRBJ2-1	TGCGCCAGCAGCGGTACAGGGGCGCTTAACAATGAGCAGTTCTTC	CASSGTGALNNEQFF
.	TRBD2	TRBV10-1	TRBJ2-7	TGCGCCACCCGGGGGGGTATTGAATCCTACGAGCAGTACTTC	CATRGGIESYEQYF
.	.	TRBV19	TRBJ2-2	TGTGCCAGTAGTATTGTGACTTCCACCGGGGAGCTGTTTTTT	CASSIVTSTGELFF
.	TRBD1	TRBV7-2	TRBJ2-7	TGTGCCAGCAGCTTTGGGACAGGAGATTACGAGCAGTACTTC	CASSFGTGDYEQYF
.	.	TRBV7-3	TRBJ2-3	TGTGCCAGCAGCTTAAGGTTCACAGAGAACACAGATACGCAGTATTTT	CASSLRFTENTDTQYF
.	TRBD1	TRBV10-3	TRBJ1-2	TGTGCCATCAGTGACTCGACAGGGGGGAACTATGGCTACACCTTC	CAISDSTGGNYGYTF
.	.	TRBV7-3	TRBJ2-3	TGTGCCAGCAGCTTAATATCAGAAGATACGCAGTATTTT	CASSLISEDTQYF
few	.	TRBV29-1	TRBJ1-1	TGCAGCGGGGGGTCCGGGGCGGGGGCTGAAGCTTTCTTT	CSGGSGAGAEAFF
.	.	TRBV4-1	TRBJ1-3	TGCGCCAGCAAAAATTTAGGACAGTCGACTGGAAACACCATATATTTT	CASKNLGQSTGNTIYF
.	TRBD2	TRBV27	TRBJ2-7	TGTGCCAGCAGTTTCTCCGGGACTAGCGGGTATCCCTACGAGCAGTACTTC	CASSFSGTSGYPYEQYF
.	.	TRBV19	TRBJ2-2	TGTGCCAGTAATCAGGGGAACACCGGGGAGCTGTTTTTT	CASNQGNTGELFF
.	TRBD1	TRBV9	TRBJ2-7	TGTGCCAGCAGCGTTGGACAGGGGAAATCCTACGAGCAGTACTTC	CASSVGQGKSYEQYF
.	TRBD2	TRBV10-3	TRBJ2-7	TGTGCCATCAGTGAGTCGAATCTAGCGGGAGGGCCGCGAACGCAGTACTTC	CAISESNLAGGPRTQYF
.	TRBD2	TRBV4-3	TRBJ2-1	TGCGCCAGCAGCCAATCACTAGCGGGAGATGTGTACAATGAGCAGTTCTTC	CASSQSLAGDVYNEQFF
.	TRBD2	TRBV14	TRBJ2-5	TGTGCCAGCAGCAAGCGGGGCGAGGAGACCCAGTACTTC	CASSKRGEETQYF
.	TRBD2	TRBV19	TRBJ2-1	TGTGCCAGTAGACCGACTAGCGGATCCTACAATGAGCAGTTCTTC	CASRPTSGSYNEQFF
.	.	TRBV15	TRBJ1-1	TGTGCCACCAGCAGTTTAGGGACAACCAACACTGAAGCTTTCTTT	CATSSLGTTNTEAFF
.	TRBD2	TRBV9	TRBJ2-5	TGTGCCAGCAGCGCAGGGACTAGCGTGGAGACCCAGTACTTC	CASSAGTSVETQYF
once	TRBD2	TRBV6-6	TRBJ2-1	TGTGCCACCATAGAGGGACTAGCGGGAGTGAATGAGCAGTTCTTC	CATIEGLAGVNEQFF
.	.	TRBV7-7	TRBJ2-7	TGTGCTAGCAGCTTAGGGGCAGACTACGAGCAGTACTTC	CASSLGADYEQYF
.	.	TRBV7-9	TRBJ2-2	TGTGCACCCCCAGGGGGGCCCACTTCTTCGAACACCGGGGAGCTGTTTTTT	CAPPGGPTSSNTGELFF
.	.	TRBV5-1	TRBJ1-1	TGCGCCAGCAGCTTCGGCGGGGCAGCTGAAGCTTTCTTT	CASSFGGAAEAFF
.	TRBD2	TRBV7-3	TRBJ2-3	TGTGCCAGCAGCAGCGGGAGGGTCTTAACAGATACGCAGTATTTT	CASSSGRVLTDTQYF
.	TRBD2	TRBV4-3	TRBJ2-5	TGCGCCAGCAGCTACAGGGCGGGACTAGCGAACCAAGAGACCCAGTACTTC	CASSYRAGLANQETQYF
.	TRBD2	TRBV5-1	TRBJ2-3	TGCGCCAGCAGCGGGACTAGCGGGAGGGCCGTAGATACGCAGTATTTT	CASSGTSGRAVDTQYF
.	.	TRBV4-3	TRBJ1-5	TGCGCCAGCAGCCAAGTAAAGGGGTCTCGGCCCCAGCATTTT	CASSQVKGSRPQHF
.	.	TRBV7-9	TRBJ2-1	TGTGCCAGCAGCTTGGGCAGGGACATAGGGTTCGGCCAGTTCTTC	CASSLGRDIGFGQFF
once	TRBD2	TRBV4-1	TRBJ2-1	TGCGCCAGCAGCCAAGAAGACGGGAGGGGGGGGAATGAGCAGTTCTTC	CASSQEDGRGGNEQFF
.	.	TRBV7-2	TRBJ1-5	TGTGCCAGCAGTCTTGGGGCGGATAGCAATCAGCCCCAGCATTTT	CASSLGADSNQPQHF
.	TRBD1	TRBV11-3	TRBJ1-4	TGTGCCAGCAGCGAGACCGCCGGGACAGCTGAAAAACTGTTTTTT	CASSETAGTAEKLFF
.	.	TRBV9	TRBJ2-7	TGTGCCAGCAGCGTTGGACCGGGGTACGAGCAGTACTTC	CASSVGPGYEQYF
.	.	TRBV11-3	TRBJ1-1	TGTGCCAGCAGCTTATCCGGGGTGAACACTGAAGCTTTCTTT	CASSLSGVNTEAFF
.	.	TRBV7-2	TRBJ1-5	TGTGCCAGCAGCTTAGGGAGGGTACGGAGCAATCAGCCCCAGCATTTT	CASSLGRVRSNQPQHF
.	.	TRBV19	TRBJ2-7	TGTGCCAGTAGTAGGACACAAGCCTACGAGCAGTACTTC	CASSRTQAYEQYF
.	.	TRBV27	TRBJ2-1	TGTGCCAGCAGTTCAGCGGAAACCTACAATGAGCAGTTCTTC	CASSSAETYNEQFF
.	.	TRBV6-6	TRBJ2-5	TGTGCCAGCAGTTACGACCTCGGGGAGACCCAGTACTTC	CASSYDLGETQYF
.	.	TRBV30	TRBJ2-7	TGTGCCTTTAATACGGGACAACTCTCCTACGAGCAGTACTTC	CAFNTGQLSYEQYF